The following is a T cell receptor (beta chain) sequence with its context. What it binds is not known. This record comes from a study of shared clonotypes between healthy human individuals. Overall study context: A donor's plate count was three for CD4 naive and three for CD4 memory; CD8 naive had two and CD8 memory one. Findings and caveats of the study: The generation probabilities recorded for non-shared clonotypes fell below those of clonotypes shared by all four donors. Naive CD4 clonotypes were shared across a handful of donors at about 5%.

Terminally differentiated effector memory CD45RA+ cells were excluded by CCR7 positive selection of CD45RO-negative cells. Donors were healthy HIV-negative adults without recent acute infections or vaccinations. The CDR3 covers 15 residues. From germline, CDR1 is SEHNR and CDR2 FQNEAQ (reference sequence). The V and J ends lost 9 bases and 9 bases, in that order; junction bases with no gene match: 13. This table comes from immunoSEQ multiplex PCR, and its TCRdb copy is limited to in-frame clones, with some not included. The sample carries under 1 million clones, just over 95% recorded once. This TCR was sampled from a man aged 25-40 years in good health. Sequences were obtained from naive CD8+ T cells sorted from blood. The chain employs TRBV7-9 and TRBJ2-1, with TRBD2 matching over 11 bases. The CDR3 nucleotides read TGTGCCAGTACGCGGGGGCTAGCGGGAGGAGTTGAGCAGTTCTTC. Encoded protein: CASTRGLAGGVEQFF.